This TCR beta chain was documented in a study of blood T cell repertoires in COVID-19. Study background: T cells, B-cell-depleted T cells, or PBMCs supplied cDNA or gDNA.

From germline, CDR1 is SGHNT and CDR2 YENEEA. The V and J ends lost 10 bases and 8 bases, in that order; junction bases with no gene match: 10. This CDR3 is built from 14 residues. Original analysis: It was from reference gene primer amplification that nucleated cell counts were estimated. TCRdb's copy holds only in-frame clones and misses some; the assay was immunoSEQ multiplex PCR. V, J and clone size are taken as reported in that table, and D and trimming were inferred from the DNA itself. Found here are about 260,000 clones, 70% to 90% of them singletons; the top ten hold 3.6%. The sample consisted of peripheral blood. The receptor's source is a man between 18 and 29 years old with active or convalescent COVID-19. The V and J genes are TRBV11-3 and TRBJ2-1, with 11 nucleotides matching TRBD1. CDR3 region: CATAWGQGEDEQFF. The CDR3 nucleotides read TGTGCCACCGCCTGGGGACAGGGGGAGGATGAGCAGTTCTTC.